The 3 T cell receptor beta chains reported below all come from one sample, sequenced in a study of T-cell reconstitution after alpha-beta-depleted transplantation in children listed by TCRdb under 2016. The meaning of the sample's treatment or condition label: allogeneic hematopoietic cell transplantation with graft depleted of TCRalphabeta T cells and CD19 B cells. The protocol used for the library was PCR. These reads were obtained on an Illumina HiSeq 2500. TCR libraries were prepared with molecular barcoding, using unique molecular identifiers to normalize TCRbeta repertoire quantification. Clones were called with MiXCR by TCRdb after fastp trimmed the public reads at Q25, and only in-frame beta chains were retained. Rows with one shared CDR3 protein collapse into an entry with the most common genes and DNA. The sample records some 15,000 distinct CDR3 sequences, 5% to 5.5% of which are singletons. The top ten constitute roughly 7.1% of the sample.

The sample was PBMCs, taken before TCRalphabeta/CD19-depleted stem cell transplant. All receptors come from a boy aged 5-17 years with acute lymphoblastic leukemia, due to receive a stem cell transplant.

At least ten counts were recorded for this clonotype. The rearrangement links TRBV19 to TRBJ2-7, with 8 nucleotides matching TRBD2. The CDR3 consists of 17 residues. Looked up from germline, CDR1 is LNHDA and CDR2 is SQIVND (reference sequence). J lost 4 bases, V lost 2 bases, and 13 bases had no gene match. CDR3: CASSIQGAGVDGYEQYF. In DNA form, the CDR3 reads TGTGCCAGTAGTATACAGGGAGCGGGAGTCGACGGATACGAGCAGTACTTC.

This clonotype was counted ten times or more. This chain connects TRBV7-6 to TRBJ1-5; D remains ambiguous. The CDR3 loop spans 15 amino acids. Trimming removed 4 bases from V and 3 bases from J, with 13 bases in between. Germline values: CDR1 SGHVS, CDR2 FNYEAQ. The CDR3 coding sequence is TGTGCCAGCAGCTACGGACCAAATAACAATCAGCCCCAGCATTTT. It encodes CASSYGPNNNQPQHF.

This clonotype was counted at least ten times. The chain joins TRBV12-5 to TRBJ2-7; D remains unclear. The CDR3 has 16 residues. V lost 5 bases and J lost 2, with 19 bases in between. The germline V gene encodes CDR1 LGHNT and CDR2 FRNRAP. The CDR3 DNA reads TGTGCTAGTGGTCCACGAGTAGACAAGACTCCCTACGAGCAGTACTTC. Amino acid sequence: CASGPRVDKTPYEQYF.